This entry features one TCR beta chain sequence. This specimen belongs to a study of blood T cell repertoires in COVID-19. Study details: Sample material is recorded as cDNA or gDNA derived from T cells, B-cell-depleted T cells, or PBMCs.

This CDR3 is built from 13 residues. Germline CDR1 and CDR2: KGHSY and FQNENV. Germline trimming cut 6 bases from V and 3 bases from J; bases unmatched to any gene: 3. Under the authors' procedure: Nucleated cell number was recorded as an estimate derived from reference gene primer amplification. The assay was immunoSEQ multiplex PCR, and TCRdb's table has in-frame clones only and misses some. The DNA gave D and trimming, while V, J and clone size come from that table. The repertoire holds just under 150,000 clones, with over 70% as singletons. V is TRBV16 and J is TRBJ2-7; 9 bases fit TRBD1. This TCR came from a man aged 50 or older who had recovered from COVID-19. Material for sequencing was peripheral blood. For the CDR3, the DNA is TGTGCCAGCAGGCGGACAGGGGACTACGAGCAGTACTTC. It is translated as CASRRTGDYEQYF.